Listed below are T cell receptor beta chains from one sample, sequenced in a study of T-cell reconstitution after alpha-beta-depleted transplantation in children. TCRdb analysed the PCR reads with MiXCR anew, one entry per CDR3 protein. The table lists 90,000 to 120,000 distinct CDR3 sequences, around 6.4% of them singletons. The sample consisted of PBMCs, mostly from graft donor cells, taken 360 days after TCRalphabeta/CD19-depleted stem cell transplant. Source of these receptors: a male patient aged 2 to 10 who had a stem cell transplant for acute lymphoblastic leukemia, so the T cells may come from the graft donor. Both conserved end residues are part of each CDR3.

cdr3_aa: CSSRLVTFYEQYF
v_call: TRBV11-3

cdr3_aa: CASSLASGRIPSRSYNEQFF
v_call: TRBV5-1

cdr3_aa: CASSQWGVSYNEQFF
v_call: TRBV4-3

cdr3_aa: CASSRNPTYEQYF
v_call: TRBV3-1

cdr3_aa: CASSLVGAGSSYNEQFF
v_call: TRBV11-2

cdr3_aa: CASSRETEAFF
v_call: TRBV6-5

cdr3_aa: CASSIVSSYEQYF
v_call: TRBV19

cdr3_aa: CASLRGNEQFF
v_call: TRBV12-3/TRBV12-4

cdr3_aa: CSARDLRLVWKETQYF
v_call: TRBV20-1

cdr3_aa: CASTGGRGTEAFF
v_call: TRBV9

cdr3_aa: CASSVVADQETQYF
v_call: TRBV9

cdr3_aa: CAISVKDTQYF
v_call: TRBV10-3

cdr3_aa: CASSNRGLNEKLFF
v_call: TRBV5-4

cdr3_aa: CASSSGQKETQYF
v_call: TRBV5-5

cdr3_aa: CAIRGSGRGNEQFF
v_call: TRBV10-3

cdr3_aa: CASRTTGTGIYEQYF
v_call: TRBV6-1

cdr3_aa: CASSQGPVPGTGVYEQHF
v_call: TRBV4-3

cdr3_aa: CASSLGTSGRAETQYF
v_call: TRBV11-2

cdr3_aa: CASSLDGQGAGQPQHF
v_call: TRBV5-1

cdr3_aa: CASRPGLSTDTQYF
v_call: TRBV27

cdr3_aa: CASSPEVVKETQYF
v_call: TRBV11-2

cdr3_aa: CASSLKGQGRSGELFF
v_call: TRBV7-9

cdr3_aa: CASSLGTDNEQFF
v_call: TRBV5-1

cdr3_aa: CASSLKVGLWDTEAFF
v_call: TRBV4-3

cdr3_aa: CATQQGSSYEQYF
v_call: TRBV24-1

cdr3_aa: CSARPTRGTYNEQFF
v_call: TRBV20-1

cdr3_aa: CASSLSRQTDTQYF
v_call: TRBV7-3

cdr3_aa: CASSFDSLIPEAFF
v_call: TRBV28

cdr3_aa: CAISGAGQETQYF
v_call: TRBV10-3

cdr3_aa: CSARDFREYGYTF
v_call: TRBV20-1

cdr3_aa: CASSSGHVTGELFF
v_call: TRBV28

cdr3_aa: CASSVGAKLNNEQFF
v_call: TRBV9

cdr3_aa: CATEAGTFPDTQYF
v_call: TRBV7-9

cdr3_aa: CASSLWGATEAFF
v_call: TRBV7-8

cdr3_aa: CASSLGLARQTDTQYF
v_call: TRBV28

cdr3_aa: CASRSPVRSRGTDTQYF
v_call: TRBV9

cdr3_aa: CASSTTSGGAPDTQYF
v_call: TRBV11-3

cdr3_aa: CASTLGRNYGYTF
v_call: TRBV12-3/TRBV12-4

cdr3_aa: CAIKSGRSSYEQYF
v_call: TRBV10-3

cdr3_aa: CASSESAGLNTEAFF
v_call: TRBV25-1

cdr3_aa: CASILGFFSYNEQFF
v_call: TRBV2

cdr3_aa: CASSRADQETQYF
v_call: TRBV4-1

cdr3_aa: CASSQGRTDTQYF
v_call: TRBV4-3

cdr3_aa: CASRLGAYEQYF
v_call: TRBV5-1

cdr3_aa: CSARDGATDTQYF
v_call: TRBV20-1

cdr3_aa: CASSWTGAEQYF
v_call: TRBV5-1

cdr3_aa: CASSYAGSRGRQFF
v_call: TRBV6-2/TRBV6-3

cdr3_aa: CASSQSLLKPRGETQYF
v_call: TRBV4-2

cdr3_aa: CASSPARGAEAFF
v_call: TRBV11-2

cdr3_aa: CASNPLADDYNEQFF
v_call: TRBV6-1

cdr3_aa: CASSLPIDRGRTVGELFF
v_call: TRBV7-9

cdr3_aa: CSVDTPNFGTQYF
v_call: TRBV29-1

cdr3_aa: CASSPTVNQPQHF
v_call: TRBV5-1

cdr3_aa: CASSHGYIQYF
v_call: TRBV5-1

cdr3_aa: CASSPSGTDKETQYF
v_call: TRBV9

cdr3_aa: CASSADGYEQYF
v_call: TRBV5-1

cdr3_aa: CSARDWRTSGRETQYF
v_call: TRBV20-1

cdr3_aa: CASSARTGLYGYTF
v_call: TRBV9